Sequencing of this T cell receptor beta chain was carried out in a study of T cells in Graves' hyperthyroidism and ophthalmopathy. Amplified regions were TCR beta CDR3 sequences from RNA transcripts. During a first-round RT-PCR of the TCR CDR3, the HTBI primer set was used. TCRdb ran MiXCR on the multiplex PCR reads and lists one entry per CDR3 protein. Of hundreds of thousands of distinct CDR3 sequences listed, roughly 15% were seen once; the top ten hold around 4.1%. This clonotype was recorded many times. The material sequenced was blood. The source of this sequence is a woman between 40 and 55 years old with Graves' ophthalmopathy.

The CDR3 here is CASRRGQNYEQYF. For the CDR3, the DNA is TGTGCCAGCAGAAGGGGACAGAACTACGAGCAGTACTTC. The chain uses TRBV6-2 or TRBV6-3 and TRBJ2-7; 7 bases map to TRBD1. This CDR3 comprises 13 residues. With 6 bases clipped from V and 3 bases from J, the junction kept 5 bases outside the gene matches. Germline CDR1 MNHEY, CDR2 SVGEGT.